These 9 T cell receptor beta chains share one sample of origin, sequenced in a study of T cells after posttransplantation cyclophosphamide. Busulfan-fludarabine conditioning, marrow transplant, and cyclophosphamide on days +3 and +4 were administered. The protocol was immunoSEQ multiplex PCR, while the TCRdb copy is restricted to in-frame clones and leaves out a portion. The sample has 9,900 or so clones, approximately 86% seen once. Sequencing used PBMCs, obtained roughly 62 months after allogeneic stem cell transplant with posttransplant cyclophosphamide. These receptors were collected from a female patient aged 45-65 years who received an allogeneic stem cell transplant from a related donor, was CMV-positive, and had no GVHD. Some of these T cells may belong to the graft donor.

The chain uses TRBV6-5 and TRBJ2-1; 9 bases align to TRBD1. From germline, CDR1 is MNHEY and CDR2 SVGAGI. The V gene end was trimmed by 6 bases and the J gene end by 5 bases; junction bases not matched to a gene: 2. The CDR3 runs 13 residues. The CDR3 region is CASSRDRDNEQFF. CDR3 sequence (DNA): TGTGCCAGCAGCCGGGACAGGGACAATGAGCAGTTCTTC.

The chain has TRBV28 and TRBJ1-1, with D unclear. Germline lookup yields CDR1 MDHEN and CDR2 SYDVKM. The CDR3 contains 16 residues. Trimming pared 7 bases from V and 2 bases from J, leaving 20 bases between. The CDR3 protein is CASTPSGVRLNTEAFF. The CDR3 DNA reads as TGTGCCAGCACTCCATCCGGGGTCAGGCTTAACACTGAAGCTTTCTTT.

The chain uses TRBV10-3 and TRBJ1-1; D possibly corresponds to TRBD1 (5 bases). The CDR3 sequence is 14 residues long. Trimming removed 6 bases from V and 0 bases from J, with 11 bases in between. CDR1 is ENHRY and CDR2 is SYGVKD in the germline V gene. CDR3 DNA: TGTGCCATCAGGGGGGGACGGGTGAACACTGAAGCTTTCTTT. Encoded protein: CAIRGGRVNTEAFF.

The genes are TRBV18 and TRBJ1-1; 8 positions agree with TRBD1. Germline V gene lookup returns CDR1 KGHSH and CDR2 LQKENI. The CDR3 covers 15 residues. The trim removed 3 bases at V and 11 bases at J, leaving 14 bases unmatched. The CDR3 coding sequence is TGTGCCAGCTCACCTGCCCGGGACAGGAGCGGAGGGGCTTTCTTT. It encodes CASSPARDRSGGAFF.

The V call is TRBV5-1, the J call TRBJ2-7; 7 nucleotides line up with TRBD2. V shed 5 bases, J shed 2 bases, and the junction held 10 bases outside the gene matches. The germline V gene encodes CDR1 SGHRS and CDR2 YFSETQ. The CDR3 loop spans 15 amino acids. The CDR3 sequence is CASRSLTGGTYEQYF. DNA of the CDR3: TGCGCCAGCAGGTCACTTACCGGGGGGACCTACGAGCAGTACTTC. Full variable domain (remainder filled in from reference TRBV5-1 and TRBJ2-7): KAGVTQTPRYLIKTRGQQVTLSCSPISGHRSVSWYQQTPGQGLQFLFEYFSETQRNKGNFPGRFSGRQFSNSRSEMNVSTLELGDSALYLCASRSLTGGTYEQYFGPGTRLTVT.

This chain connects TRBV19 to TRBJ2-1; 12 bases map to TRBD2. Germline V lookup: CDR1 LNHDA, CDR2 SQIVND (reference sequence). V lost 6 bases and J lost 7; bases outside the gene matches: 4. CDR3 size: 14 residues. The CDR3 nucleotides are TGTGCCAGTAGGCTAGCGGGAGGGCCAAATGAGCAGTTCTTC. Translation gives CASRLAGGPNEQFF.

The chain links TRBV10-2 to TRBJ2-1, with 12 nucleotides matching TRBD2. Germline CDR1 reads WSHSY; CDR2 reads SAAADI. The length of the CDR3 is 19 residues. The trim removed 5 bases at V and 0 bases at J, leaving 11 bases unmatched. The CDR3 here is CASSQHPGLAGSSYNEQFF. CDR3 bases: TGCGCCAGCAGTCAACACCCGGGACTAGCGGGCTCCTCCTACAATGAGCAGTTCTTC.

The chain links TRBV5-4 to TRBJ2-2; D is possibly TRBD2 (5 bases). Per the germline V gene, CDR1 is SGHNT and CDR2 is YYREEE (reference sequence). Trimming shortened V by 2 bases and J by 6 bases, and 11 bases separated the two germline ends. The CDR3 is 14 residues long. The CDR3 loop reads CASSLVSGSGELFF. As DNA, the CDR3 is TGTGCCAGCAGCTTAGTTTCGGGGTCCGGGGAGCTGTTTTTT.

The V gene is TRBV7-3, the J gene TRBJ1-2, with 7 bases identical to TRBD1. In germline, CDR1 is SGHTA, CDR2 FQGTGA. The CDR3 length is 14 residues. V was pared by 5 bases and J by 6 bases, with 9 bases of the junction left unmatched. Written as DNA, the CDR3 is TGTGCCAGCAGCCCGGGACAGAGTATCGATGGCTACACCTTC. Its translation is CASSPGQSIDGYTF.